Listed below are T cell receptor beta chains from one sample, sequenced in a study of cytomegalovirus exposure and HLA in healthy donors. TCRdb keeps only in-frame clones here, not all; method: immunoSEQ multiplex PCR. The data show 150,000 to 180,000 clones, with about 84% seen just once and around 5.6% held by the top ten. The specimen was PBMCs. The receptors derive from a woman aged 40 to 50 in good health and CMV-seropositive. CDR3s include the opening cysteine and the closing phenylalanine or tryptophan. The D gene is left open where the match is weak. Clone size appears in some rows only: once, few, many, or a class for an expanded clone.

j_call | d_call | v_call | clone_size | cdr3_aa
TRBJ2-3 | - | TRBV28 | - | CASSNNRVDTDTQYF
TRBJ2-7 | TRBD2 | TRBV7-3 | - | CASSSPGLAGELHEQYF
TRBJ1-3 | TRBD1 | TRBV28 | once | CASSLAGGTSGNTIYF
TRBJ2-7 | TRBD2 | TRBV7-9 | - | CASSLGLAASYEQYF
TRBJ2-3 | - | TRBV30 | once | CAWSVAAGKDTQYF
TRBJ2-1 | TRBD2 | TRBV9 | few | CASSVQAGGPNEQFF
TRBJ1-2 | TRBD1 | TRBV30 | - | CAWRPYLGQGAPNYGYTF
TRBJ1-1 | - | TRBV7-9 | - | CASSLGSSTEAFF
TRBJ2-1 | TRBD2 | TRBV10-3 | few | CAISETSGSRYEQFF
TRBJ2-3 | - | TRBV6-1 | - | CASSGTGPPSTDTQYF
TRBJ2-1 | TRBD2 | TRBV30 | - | CAWKTGLARSEQFF
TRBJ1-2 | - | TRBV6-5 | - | CASSRSGGYGYTF
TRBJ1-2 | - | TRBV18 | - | CASSLHRDYTF
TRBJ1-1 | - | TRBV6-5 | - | CASSYSTVRTEAFF
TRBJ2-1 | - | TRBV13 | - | CASSLALWEAYNEQFF
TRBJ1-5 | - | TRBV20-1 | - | CSASYPPQHF
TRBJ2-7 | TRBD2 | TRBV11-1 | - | CASSIIAGPSYEQYF
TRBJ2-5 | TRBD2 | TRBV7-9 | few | CASSPGTSGSGETQYF
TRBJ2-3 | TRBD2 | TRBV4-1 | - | CASSQELAGGPITDTQYF
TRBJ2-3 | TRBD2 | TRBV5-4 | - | CASSTRTSGSLNTQYF
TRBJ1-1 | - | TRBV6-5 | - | CASSYTSDIRTEAFF
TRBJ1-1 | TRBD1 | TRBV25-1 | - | CASSGHRGGYMNTEAFF
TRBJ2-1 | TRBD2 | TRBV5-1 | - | CASSPGLAGENEQFF
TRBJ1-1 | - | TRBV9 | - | CASSGQTNTEAFF
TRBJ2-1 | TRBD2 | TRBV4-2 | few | CASRETNGRALNEQFF
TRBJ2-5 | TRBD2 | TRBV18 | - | CASSQKLNVAGETQYF
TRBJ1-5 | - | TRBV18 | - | CASSPQGPQPQHF
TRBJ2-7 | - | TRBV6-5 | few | CATRDNSYEQYF
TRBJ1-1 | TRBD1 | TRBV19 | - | CASSTSGQGNTEAFF
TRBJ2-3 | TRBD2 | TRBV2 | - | CASSRLAGGSDTQYF
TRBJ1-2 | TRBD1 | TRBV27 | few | CASTQGAGYTF
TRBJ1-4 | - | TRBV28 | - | CASGRTALNEKLFF
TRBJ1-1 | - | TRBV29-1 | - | CSVEVRQLRNTEAFF
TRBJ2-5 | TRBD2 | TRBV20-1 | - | CSGGEETQYF
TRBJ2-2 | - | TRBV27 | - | CASSLWQGGTGELFF
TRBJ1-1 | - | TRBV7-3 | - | CASSLMGGGRTEAFF
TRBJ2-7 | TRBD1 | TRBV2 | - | CASRRQGAYEQYF
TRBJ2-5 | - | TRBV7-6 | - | CASSRLVEETQYF
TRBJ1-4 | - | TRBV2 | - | CASRTTVEKLFF
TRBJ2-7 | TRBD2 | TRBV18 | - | CASSPTSGGAYEQYF
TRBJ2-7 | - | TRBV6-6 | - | CASSPPGSYEQYF
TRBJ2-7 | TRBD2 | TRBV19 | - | CASSLAGTYEQYF